What follows is one TCR beta chain and its context. The antigen is undetermined. Germline CDR1 is MNHNS and CDR2 is SASEGT. The CDR3 is made up of 17 amino acids. With V trimmed by 3 bases and J by 2 bases, 9 bases remained unmatched. The data are from a study of cytotoxic CD8 clonotypes in ibrutinib-treated CLL. Looking at the study overall: The samples contained 255,043 productive templates on average. They also contained an average of 94,082 productive rearrangements.

Study-level findings and limits: Sustained-remission and progressing patients diverged in sampling times. Clonality, elevated at ibrutinib response, dropped back toward baseline at progression. On treatment, the uncommon public clonotypes contracted or remained stable.

Repertoires were generated with immunoSEQ multiplex PCR, while TCRdb's copy carries only in-frame clones and drops some. The data contain roughly 220,000 clones, just under 80% of them singletons. The chain combines TRBV6-1 with TRBJ2-3, with 9 nucleotides matching TRBD2. The sample was PBMCs, taken after 12 months of ibrutinib treatment. The TCR sequence derives from a human donor with chronic lymphocytic leukemia. CDR3 residues: CASSDRIAGDNTDTQYF. CDR3 bases: TGTGCCAGCAGTGACAGGATAGCGGGAGACAACACAGATACGCAGTATTTT.